The 14 T cell receptor beta chains presented below share a single source sample, sequenced in a study of T cell responses to AZD1222 COVID-19 vaccine (dated by TCRdb to about 2021). The time point label for this specimen denotes: baseline before first vaccination. Libraries were made using the immunoSEQ multiplex PCR assay. In TCRdb, the immuneACCESS table is reduced to in-frame sequences with V and J assigned. These tables do not hold every clone; where another copy was compared, an unresolved V gene accounts for under half, and the others remain unexplained. This sample lists about 120,000 clones; 75% to 90% were detected once. More than 5.5% of the sample goes to the ten largest clones. The sequencing used peripheral blood, collected on day 0 of AZD1222 vaccination. The receptors originated from an adult in good health.

This clone has only one observation. The chain links TRBV19 to TRBJ2-3, with 16 bases fitting TRBD2. CDR3 length: 18 residues. CDR1 and CDR2 from the germline V gene are LNHDA and SQIVND (reference sequence). After removal of 5 bases from V and 1 base from J, the junction contained 6 bases not matched to a gene. The CDR3 sequence is CASSLGTSGGARTDTQYF. CDR3 nucleotides: TGTGCCAGTAGTCTCGGGACTAGCGGGGGGGCCCGCACAGATACGCAGTATTTT.

The J gene is TRBJ1-5, the V gene TRBV18; 7 bases are shared with TRBD1. This CDR3 is 15 amino acids long. V lost 0 bases and J lost 3; bases outside the gene matches: 2. Germline-derived CDR1 and CDR2 are KGHSH and LQKENI. The CDR3 protein is CASSPPQGDNQPQHF. The CDR3 DNA reads TGTGCCAGCTCACCACCGCAGGGGGACAATCAGCCCCAGCATTTT.

The CDR3 coding sequence is TGTGCCAGCAGTTCCGGGACACCCGGCTCCGGGGAGCTGTTTTTT. Its translation: CASSSGTPGSGELFF. The genes are TRBV6-5 and TRBJ2-2, with D perhaps TRBD1 (6 bases). The germline CDR1 and CDR2 sequences are MNHEY and SVGAGI. Deletions cut 4 bases from V and 6 bases from J, with 15 bases between. The CDR3 contains 15 residues.

The chain uses TRBV11-2 and TRBJ1-1; D unclear. Trimming shortened V by 3 bases and J by 8 bases, and 10 bases separated the two germline ends. The CDR3 runs to 12 residues. Germline lookup yields CDR1 SGHAT and CDR2 FQNNGV. Here the CDR3 reads CASSLRNLEAFF. CDR3 nucleotides: TGTGCCAGCAGCTTGCGAAACCTCGAAGCTTTCTTT.

This chain connects TRBV7-6 to TRBJ2-3; 7 bases fit TRBD2. Germline trimming cut 5 bases from V and 1 base from J; bases unmatched to any gene: 9. The germline gives CDR1 SGHVS, CDR2 FNYEAQ. The CDR3 runs to 16 residues. CDR3 coding DNA: TGTGCCAGCAGCCCACGCGGGGGACTTCGCACAGATACGCAGTATTTT. This translates into CASSPRGGLRTDTQYF.

The chain has TRBV5-1 and TRBJ1-2; 7 nucleotides agree with TRBD1. This CDR3 comprises 16 residues. Germline values: CDR1 SGHRS, CDR2 YFSETQ. The V segment lost 4 bases and the J segment 0 bases; nucleotides outside the gene matches: 9. The CDR3 DNA follows: TGCGCCAGCAGCGAGGGGGCGGATATAGCTAACTATGGCTACACCTTC. This gives the protein CASSEGADIANYGYTF.

This clone was detected a few times. The rearrangement links TRBV2 to TRBJ1-1; weak D call: TRBD1 (6 bases). Trimming removed 10 bases from V and 5 bases from J, with 11 bases in between. There are 11 residues in the CDR3. The germline V gene has CDR1 SNHLY and CDR2 FYNNEI. In DNA form, the CDR3 reads TGTGCCATGGGGGGCGGGACTGAAGCTTTCTTT. This translates into CAMGGGTEAFF.

The chain employs TRBV27 and TRBJ1-2; 8 bases agree with TRBD1. The CDR3 length is 15 residues. The trim removed 4 bases at V and 6 bases at J, leaving 10 bases unmatched. In germline, CDR1 is MNHEY, CDR2 SMNVEV (reference sequence). For the CDR3, the DNA is TGTGCCAGCAGTTCTCCATCGACAGGGGAGAATGGCTACACCTTC. Translation gives CASSSPSTGENGYTF.

The chain carries TRBV2 and TRBJ1-5; 7 bases are shared with TRBD1. V was clipped by 6 bases and J by 0 bases; unmatched bases: 5. From germline, CDR1 is SNHLY and CDR2 FYNNEI. This CDR3 has 15 amino acids. For the CDR3, the DNA is TGTGCCAGCAGCTCCCAGGGGGTTAGCAATCAGCCCCAGCATTTT. Its protein product is CASSSQGVSNQPQHF. The full variable domain, in which reference TRBV2 and TRBJ1-5 provide the parts outside the CDR3, is EPEVTQTPSHQVTQMGQEVILRCVPISNHLYFYWYRQILGQKVEFLVSFYNNEISEKSEIFDDQFSVERPDGSNFTLKIRSTKLEDSAMYFCASSSQGVSNQPQHFGDGTRLSIL.

The chain couples TRBV28 to TRBJ1-1; no reliable D call. The ends were cut back, 10 bases at V and 1 base at J, with 16 bases in the middle. Germline CDR1 is MDHEN and CDR2 is SYDVKM. This CDR3 contains 14 residues. The CDR3 spells CAILPGPGNTEAFF. The CDR3 nucleotides are TGTGCCATCCTCCCGGGCCCTGGGAACACTGAAGCTTTCTTT.

V usage is TRBV6-5 and J usage is TRBJ2-1; the D gene is possibly TRBD2 (6 bases). The CDR3 consists of 15 residues. Looked up from germline, CDR1 is MNHEY and CDR2 is SVGAGI. V lost 9 bases and J 5 bases, leaving 20 bases between the germline ends. CDR3 coding DNA: TGTGCCAGTCTGGTAGCGGCCACTCGCCACAATGAGCAGTTCTTC. Translating it yields CASLVAATRHNEQFF.

The chain employs TRBV19 and TRBJ2-6; D gene uncertain. The CDR3 is 13 residues long. Germline assignment: CDR1 LNHDA and CDR2 SQIVND (reference sequence). V lost 6 bases to trimming and J lost 0 bases, with 3 bases between them. CDR3 region: CASRPSGANVLTF. The CDR3 DNA follows: TGTGCCAGTAGGCCCTCTGGGGCCAACGTCCTGACTTTC.

This clone has more than one count but fewer than ten. V and J are TRBV27 and TRBJ2-1, with a weak D call TRBD1 (6 bases). Germline loops: CDR1 MNHEY, CDR2 SMNVEV (reference sequence). CDR3 length: 11 amino acids. V lost 8 bases and J lost 6, with 8 bases in between. The CDR3 loop reads CASEQGNEQFF. The DNA for the CDR3 is TGTGCCAGCGAACAGGGCAATGAGCAGTTCTTC.

This rearrangement joins TRBV7-9 to TRBJ1-2, with a possible D match to TRBD1 (6 bases). V lost 4 bases and J lost 2, with 11 bases in between. This CDR3 has 14 amino acids. Per the germline V gene, CDR1 is SEHNR and CDR2 is FQNEAQ (reference sequence). The CDR3: CASSSPQGNYGYTF. The DNA of the CDR3 is TGTGCCAGCAGCTCCCCACAGGGCAACTATGGCTACACCTTC.